This record concerns one T cell receptor beta chain sequence. What it binds is unknown. V dropped 5 bases and J dropped 6; count of bases not matched to a gene: 21. There are 19 residues in the CDR3. The germline gives CDR1 SGHVS, CDR2 FQNEAQ. The data belong to a study of cytomegalovirus exposure and HLA in healthy donors. Study-wide points: Later work associated roughly 17,000 TCR beta sequences with HLA alleles at 0.05 false discovery rate.

A multiplex PCR was run with 60 Vbeta primers and 13 Jbeta primers. Sequencing used immunoSEQ multiplex PCR; TCRdb keeps in-frame clones, though not all of them. The sample's table shows about 70,000 clones. Input material: PBMCs. The rearrangement links TRBV7-8 to TRBJ2-3; TRBD1 matches at 9 bases. The source of this sequence is a woman between 25 and 40 years old in good health and CMV-seronegative. CDR3 loop: CASSLRDRARSRHFDTQYF. CDR3 bases: TGTGCCAGCAGCCTCCGGGACAGGGCGCGCAGCCGTCATTTTGATACGCAGTATTTT.